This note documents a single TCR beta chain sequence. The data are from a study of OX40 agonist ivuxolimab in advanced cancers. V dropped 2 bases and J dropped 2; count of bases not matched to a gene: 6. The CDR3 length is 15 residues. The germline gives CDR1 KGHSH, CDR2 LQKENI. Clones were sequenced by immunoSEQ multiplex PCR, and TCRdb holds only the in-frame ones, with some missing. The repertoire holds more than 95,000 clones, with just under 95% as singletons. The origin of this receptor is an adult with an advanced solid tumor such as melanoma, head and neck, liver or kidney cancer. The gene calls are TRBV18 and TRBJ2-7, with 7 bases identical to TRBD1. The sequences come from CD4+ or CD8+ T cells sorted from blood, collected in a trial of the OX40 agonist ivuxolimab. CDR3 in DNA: TGTGCCAGCTCACCAGGACAGGATCGCCCCTACGAGCAGTACTTC. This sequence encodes CASSPGQDRPYEQYF.